This passage covers 6 T cell receptor beta chains from one sample sequenced in a study of blood T cell repertoires in COVID-19. The assay was immunoSEQ multiplex PCR, and TCRdb's table has in-frame clones only and misses some. Found here are some 120,000 clones, roughly 87% of them singletons; the top ten hold 20% to 30%. Sequencing input: peripheral blood. These receptors came from an elderly woman with acute or convalescent COVID-19.

The gene calls are TRBV5-4 and TRBJ1-6; D gene unclear. The V and J ends lost 4 bases and 5 bases respectively, with 10 bases between them. CDR1 and CDR2 (germline): SGHNT, YYREEE (reference sequence). This CDR3 spans 14 amino acids. The CDR3 region is CASSRQGNNSPLHF. Here the CDR3 DNA reads TGTGCCAGCAGCAGACAAGGAAATAATTCACCCCTCCACTTT.

This clone appeared once. The chain has TRBV23-1 and TRBJ1-1, with a tentative D call TRBD1 (5 bases). TRBV23-1 carries the ORF label, with uncertain function. The CDR3 loop spans 14 amino acids. Trimming left V 3 bases short and J 5 bases short, with 13 bases between. The CDR3: CASSHGGGRTEAFF. In DNA form, the CDR3 reads TGCGCCAGCAGTCATGGGGGGGGGAGGACTGAAGCTTTCTTT.

This clone came up a few times. The rearrangement links TRBV6-5 to TRBJ1-2, with D possibly TRBD1 on 5 matching bases. This CDR3 is built from 13 residues. With 3 bases removed from V and 6 bases from J, the gap between germline ends came to 11 bases. CDR1 MNHEY and CDR2 SVGAGI come from the germline V gene. Here the CDR3 DNA reads TGTGCCAGCAGTTATCCAGGGATGAATGGCTACACCTTC. Its protein is CASSYPGMNGYTF.

The rearrangement uses TRBV7-9 and TRBJ1-1, with D possibly matching TRBD1 (5 bases). The V end was cut by 5 bases, the J end by 0 bases, with 7 bases between. CDR1 is SEHNR, CDR2 FQNEAQ, per germline (reference sequence). This CDR3 has 13 residues. The CDR3 DNA reads TGTGCCAGCAGCATACAGGTGAACACTGAAGCTTTCTTT. Encoded protein: CASSIQVNTEAFF.

V is TRBV6-5 and J is TRBJ1-2, with 9 bases aligning to TRBD1. Germline V gene data show CDR1 as MNHEY and CDR2 as SVGAGI. CDR3 length: 13 amino acids. Unmatched junction bases numbered 7, after V lost 6 bases and J lost 8 bases. Here the CDR3 DNA reads TGTGCCAGCAGGGAGACAGGGGGTCGAGGCTACACCTTC. This translates into CASRETGGRGYTF.

The chain employs TRBV9 and TRBJ2-3, with 9 positions matching TRBD1. Germline trimming cut 1 base from V and 3 bases from J; bases unmatched to any gene: 21. CDR1 is SGDLS, CDR2 YYNGEE, per germline. The CDR3 runs to 21 residues. As DNA, the CDR3 is TGTGCCAGCAGCGTATCGGATAGGGGACAGGGTGTGCATCTTGGGACAGATACGCAGTATTTT. Its translation: CASSVSDRGQGVHLGTDTQYF.